One sample yielded the 30 T cell receptor beta chains listed below, sequenced in a study of human T cells and chemical hapten exposure. Time point reported: patch test 1, 2 weeks after DPC sensitization. The treatment: therapeutic diphenylcyclopropenone sensitization with weekly scalp DPC. MiXCR was run by TCRdb on the RACE reads, yielding one entry per CDR3 protein. Of some 400,000 distinct CDR3 sequences in the sample, about 4.8% were seen once. Source: whole blood, taken in connection with sensitization to the hapten diphenylcyclopropenone (DPC). The receptors stem from a woman aged 45-59 years with alopecia areata. Some clones in this sample may be carry-over from other donors' samples.

This clonotype was counted many times. V usage is TRBV3-1 and J usage is TRBJ2-7, with D tentatively TRBD2 (6 bases). The CDR3 consists of 17 residues. V lost 4 bases to trimming and J lost 0 bases, with 19 bases between them. Germline loops: CDR1 LGHDT, CDR2 YNNKEL (reference sequence). The CDR3 DNA sequence: TGTGCCAGCAGCCCAAGAATGGGGACTTCCGTCTCCTACGAGCAGTACTTC. Translated: CASSPRMGTSVSYEQYF.

This clonotype has at least ten counts. The rearrangement uses TRBV12-3 or TRBV12-4 and TRBJ2-7; D uncertain. The V and J ends lost 4 bases and 6 bases respectively, with 10 bases between them. The CDR3 totals 12 residues. The CDR3 reads CASSSALPEQYF. The CDR3 DNA reads as TGTGCCAGCAGTTCCGCCCTCCCCGAGCAGTACTTC.

This clonotype has a handful of counts. The chain employs TRBV7-2 and TRBJ1-3, with a weak D call TRBD1 (6 bases). Germline-derived CDR1 and CDR2 are SGHTA and FQGNSA. Trimming took 3 bases from V and 0 from J, leaving 18 bases between them. The CDR3 extends over 18 amino acids. CDR3 amino acids: CASSLGAGRAISGNTIYF. In nucleotides, the CDR3 is TGTGCCAGCAGCTTGGGGGCGGGACGGGCAATCTCTGGAAACACCATATATTTT.

As to this clonotype: Its ends do not fully match the called genes, so a read error is possible. The chain employs TRBV5-6 and TRBJ1-2; 8 bases fit TRBD1. Germline CDR1 and CDR2: SGHDT and YYEEEE. The CDR3 runs to 15 residues. The DNA for the CDR3 is TGTGCCAGCAGCCCTACGACAGGGGCGAACTTTGGCTACACCTTC. Translation gives CASSPTTGANFGYTF.

This clonotype came up many times. The chain couples TRBV15 to TRBJ2-2; tentatively, D is TRBD1 or TRBD2 (5 bases each). V was trimmed by 0 bases and J by 6 bases, leaving 20 bases between them. The CDR3 has 18 amino acids. In germline, CDR1 is LNHNV, CDR2 YYDKDF (reference sequence). The CDR3 reads CATSRDFSISGGAGELFF. The CDR3 DNA is TGTGCCACCAGCAGAGATTTCTCGATCAGTGGGGGAGCCGGGGAGCTGTTTTTT.

There are many counts of this clonotype. CDR3 in DNA: TGCAGTGCTAGAAGGCCACGGGGTTTAAACTACGAGCAGTACTTC. Its protein product is CSARRPRGLNYEQYF. The gene calls are TRBV20-1 and TRBJ2-7; the D gene is possibly TRBD2 (5 bases). Looked up from germline, CDR1 is DFQATT and CDR2 is SNEGSKA (reference sequence). This CDR3 is built from 15 residues. V was shortened by 2 bases and J by 3 bases, with 17 bases between the two germline ends.

This clonotype appeared many times. The gene calls are TRBV28 and TRBJ2-1; 7 bases map to TRBD1. V shed 3 bases and J 10 bases; nucleotides not matched to a gene: 6. Germline V CDR1 and CDR2: MDHEN, SYDVKM. The length of the CDR3 is 13 residues. The CDR3 here is CASSFRGHGEQFF. CDR3 sequence (DNA): TGTGCCAGCAGTTTTAGGGGGCACGGCGAGCAGTTCTTC.

Many counts were recorded for this clonotype. The chain couples TRBV4-1 to TRBJ1-1, with no clear D. CDR3 length: 16 amino acids. V lost 0 bases and J lost 0, with 11 bases in between. From germline, CDR1 is MGHRA and CDR2 YSYEKL. The CDR3 nucleotides read TGCGCCAGCAGCCAAGAGCAAATGTTAATGAACACTGAAGCTTTCTTT. It specifies CASSQEQMLMNTEAFF.

This clonotype has at least ten counts. The V and J genes are TRBV7-2 and TRBJ1-4; possible D gene TRBD1, 5 bases. The V gene lost 1 base and the J gene lost 8 bases, with 14 bases spanning the gap. CDR1 and CDR2 from the germline V gene are SGHTA and FQGNSA. This CDR3 spans 15 amino acids. The CDR3 nucleotides are TGTGCCAGCAGCTTAGATGGCAGGGTAGGGGAAAAACTGTTTTTT. Translation gives CASSLDGRVGEKLFF.

Many counts were recorded for this clonotype. The chain has TRBV20-1 and TRBJ2-7, with 7 bases that match TRBD1. Germline CDR1 reads DFQATT; CDR2 reads SNEGSKA (reference sequence). The CDR3 has 15 residues. V shed 3 bases, J shed 0 bases, and the junction held 8 bases outside the gene matches. This CDR3 reads CSARRRGIPSYEQYF. Here the CDR3 DNA reads TGCAGTGCTAGGCGCAGGGGGATCCCCTCCTACGAGCAGTACTTC.

The sample holds a few counts of this clonotype. The chain has TRBV12-3 or TRBV12-4 and TRBJ2-1, with 10 bases that match TRBD1. J gave up 9 bases and V 6 bases, and 8 bases lay outside the gene matches. CDR3 length: 14 residues. CDR3 sequence: CASRDRGASPEQFF. The CDR3 DNA reads as TGTGCCAGCAGGGACAGGGGGGCTAGCCCTGAGCAGTTCTTC.

The gene calls are TRBV5-1 and TRBJ2-7, with 9 bases matching TRBD1. The CDR3 consists of 16 residues. Trimming cost V 0 bases and J 5 bases; bases outside gene matches: 9. CDR1 is SGHRS and CDR2 is YFSETQ in the germline V gene. The chain's CDR3 is CASSLVGTGKGDEQYF. The CDR3, as DNA: TGCGCCAGCAGCTTGGTAGGGACAGGGAAAGGAGACGAGCAGTACTTC. Variable domain in full (rest from reference TRBV5-1 and TRBJ2-7): KAGVTQTPRYLIKTRGQQVTLSCSPISGHRSVSWYQQTPGQGLQFLFEYFSETQRNKGNFPGRFSGRQFSNSRSEMNVSTLELGDSALYLCASSLVGTGKGDEQYFGPGTRLTVT.

The chain couples TRBV4-3 to TRBJ2-1; D perhaps matches TRBD2 (5 bases). The CDR3 spans 17 residues. The germline CDR1 and CDR2 sequences are LGHNA and YSLEER. The germline V and J ends were trimmed by 4 bases and 7 bases, with 23 bases remaining between them. CDR3 in DNA: TGCGCCAGCAGCCTCCACGGACGAGAGGGCCTCCAGAATGAGCAGTTCTTC. Encoded protein: CASSLHGREGLQNEQFF.

This clonotype has ten or more counts. The rearrangement links TRBV5-1 to TRBJ2-3, with D possibly matching TRBD2 (5 bases). The CDR3 consists of 14 residues. V was pared by 4 bases and J by 5 bases, with 14 bases between. The germline CDR1 and CDR2 sequences are SGHRS and YFSETQ. CDR3: CASSPHSRGDTQYF. CDR3 nucleotide sequence: TGCGCCAGCAGCCCCCACAGCCGGGGAGATACGCAGTATTTT. Looking up the rest from reference TRBV5-1 and TRBJ2-3 gives the full variable domain: KAGVTQTPRYLIKTRGQQVTLSCSPISGHRSVSWYQQTPGQGLQFLFEYFSETQRNKGNFPGRFSGRQFSNSRSEMNVSTLELGDSALYLCASSPHSRGDTQYFGPGTRLTVL.

This clonotype was counted ten times or more. The V and J genes are TRBV30 and TRBJ1-1, with no clear D. CDR3 length equals 8 residues. V shed 7 bases and J shed 11 bases, with 8 bases lying between them. Per the germline V gene, CDR1 is GTSNPN and CDR2 is SVGIG (reference sequence). The DNA of the CDR3 is TGTGCCTCTGGGGTGGCTTTCTTT. It encodes CASGVAFF.

The rearrangement uses TRBV7-9 and TRBJ1-2; no reliable D call. Trimming took 4 bases from V and 0 from J, leaving 21 bases between them. The CDR3 contains 18 residues. Germline CDR1 SEHNR, CDR2 FQNEAQ (reference sequence). For the CDR3, the DNA is TGTGCCAGCAGCTGGGATGAGAAGGCGGAGCGATCTAACTATGGCTACACCTTC. This sequence encodes CASSWDEKAERSNYGYTF.

A few counts support this clonotype. This chain connects TRBV4-3 to TRBJ2-1; tentative D call: TRBD1 (6 bases). This CDR3 contains 15 residues. Trimming stripped 0 bases from V and 8 bases from J, with 14 bases between. CDR1 and CDR2 from the germline V gene are LGHNA and YSLEER. CDR3 residues: CASSQEGRGSYEQFF. The CDR3 DNA reads TGCGCCAGCAGCCAAGAAGGCAGGGGTAGTTATGAGCAGTTCTTC.

The CDR3 loop reads CSVRTTTYEQYF. CDR3 nucleotides: TGCAGCGTAAGGACTACTACCTACGAGCAGTACTTC. V gene TRBV29-1 combines with J gene TRBJ2-7; perhaps TRBD2 as D (6 bases). CDR3 size: 12 residues. The germline gives CDR1 SQVTM, CDR2 ANQGSEA. The V gene lost 6 bases and the J gene lost 2 bases, with 11 bases spanning the gap.

The V and J genes are TRBV7-2 and TRBJ1-1; unclear D gene. The CDR3 is 12 amino acids. Germline loops: CDR1 SGHTA, CDR2 FQGNSA. V was pared by 1 base and J by 10 bases, with 10 bases between. The CDR3 nucleotides are TGTGCCAGCAGCTTAGGGGCCCAGCGAGCTTTCTTT. This gives the protein CASSLGAQRAFF. The whole variable domain, filled in from reference TRBV7-2 and TRBJ1-1, reads GAGVSQSPSNKVTEKGKDVELRCDPISGHTALYWYRQSLGQGLEFLIYFQGNSAPDKSGLPSDRFSAERTGGSVSTLTIQRTQQEDSAVYLCASSLGAQRAFFGQGTRLTVV.

In its sample, this clonotype was seen many times. The V and J genes are TRBV5-5 and TRBJ1-1; no reliable D call. The CDR3 has 15 residues. In germline, CDR1 is SGHKS, CDR2 YYEKEE (reference sequence). V was shortened by 4 bases and J by 5 bases, with 18 bases between the two germline ends. The CDR3 sequence is CASSPKGAGRTEAFF. The CDR3 nucleotides are TGTGCCAGCAGCCCTAAGGGAGCCGGAAGGACTGAAGCTTTCTTT.

In regard to this clonotype: A read error is possible here, since a much larger clone lies one base away. The missing conserved phenylalanine or tryptophan at the end of this CDR3 makes a read error likely. V and J are TRBV9 and TRBJ1-1; D is possibly TRBD1 (5 bases). The V end was cut by 7 bases, the J end by 5 bases, with 15 bases between. The CDR3 extends over 13 amino acids. In germline, CDR1 is SGDLS, CDR2 YYNGEE. CDR3 DNA: TGTGCCAGCGGGGGGAATAGTGGGACTGAAGCTTTCCTT. Translation: CASGGNSGTEAFL.

In this sample, this clonotype turned up a few times. The chain is built from TRBV20-1 and TRBJ2-7; D may correspond to TRBD1 or TRBD2 (5 bases each). The CDR3 runs 15 residues. V lost 6 bases, J lost 2 bases, and 20 bases lay in between. Germline CDR1 DFQATT, CDR2 SNEGSKA (reference sequence). The CDR3 protein is CSATSGQYTPYEQYF. Written as DNA, the CDR3 is TGCAGTGCCACATCGGGGCAGTACACTCCCTACGAGCAGTACTTC.

This clonotype was picked up many times. CDR3 bases: TGTGCCAGCAGCCCAGGTGTTGACAGGGTGGTCACAGATACGCAGTATTTT. It codes for CASSPGVDRVVTDTQYF. The chain combines TRBV4-2 with TRBJ2-3, with 7 bases that match TRBD1. V shed 4 bases and J 2 bases; nucleotides not matched to a gene: 12. The CDR3 consists of 17 residues. Germline V gives CDR1 LGHNA, CDR2 YNFKEQ.

The V and J genes are TRBV5-4 and TRBJ2-5; possible D gene TRBD1, 6 bases. V lost 1 base and J lost 1, with 14 bases in between. This CDR3 has 16 amino acids. Germline CDR1 and CDR2: SGHNT and YYREEE (reference sequence). DNA of the CDR3: TGTGCCAGCAGCTTGATGGACAGAGTACTCCAAGAGACCCAGTACTTC. This sequence encodes CASSLMDRVLQETQYF.

Written as DNA, the CDR3 is TGTGCCAGCAGCACCCTAGCAGCCCTCACAGATACGCAGTATTTT. Protein sequence: CASSTLAALTDTQYF. This chain joins TRBV9 and TRBJ2-3, with a weak D call TRBD2 (5 bases). Germline loops: CDR1 SGDLS, CDR2 YYNGEE. CDR3 length: 15 residues. Trimming shortened V by 4 bases and J by 2 bases, and 14 bases separated the two germline ends.

At least ten counts were recorded for this clonotype. This chain links TRBV6-5 with TRBJ1-2, with D possibly being TRBD1 (5 bases). Trimming removed 4 bases from V and 4 bases from J, with 16 bases in between. Germline loops: CDR1 MNHEY, CDR2 SVGAGI. The CDR3 is made up of 15 amino acids. The CDR3 loop reads CASSSQAGKSYGYTF. CDR3 nucleotides: TGTGCCAGCAGTTCCCAGGCAGGGAAGTCCTATGGCTACACCTTC.

DNA for the CDR3: TGTGCCAGCAGTGCCTACGGGGGGTCCAATGAAAAACTGTTTTTT. Protein product: CASSAYGGSNEKLFF. The chain couples TRBV6-1 to TRBJ1-4; D might be TRBD1 (5 bases). Trimming took off 4 bases at V and 5 bases at J, with 14 bases between the two ends. CDR1 and CDR2 (germline): MNHNS, SASEGT. This CDR3 has 15 amino acids.

This clonotype was seen a handful of times. The genes are TRBV9 and TRBJ2-1; 9 positions match TRBD2. The CDR3 is 16 amino acids. Germline-derived CDR1 and CDR2 are SGDLS and YYNGEE. Losses at the gene ends were 3 bases for V and 3 bases for J; bases not matched to a gene: 7. CDR3 in amino acids: CASSASGRSVYNEQFF. The CDR3 DNA is TGTGCCAGCAGCGCGAGCGGGAGGAGTGTCTACAATGAGCAGTTCTTC.

In this sample, this clonotype turned up many times. The chain has TRBV6-2 or TRBV6-3 and TRBJ2-1; TRBD2 matches at 8 bases. CDR3 length: 15 residues. Germline V lookup: CDR1 MNHEY, CDR2 SVGEGT. V shed 6 bases and J 8 bases; nucleotides not matched to a gene: 12. DNA for the CDR3: TGTGCCAGCAGCCCGACTAGCGAGGGGAGCGATGAGCAGTTCTTC. Translated: CASSPTSEGSDEQFF.

In its sample, this clonotype was seen many times. This chain joins TRBV12-3 or TRBV12-4 and TRBJ2-1; TRBD2 matches 13 bases. This CDR3 is built from 14 residues. V dropped 5 bases and J dropped 13; count of bases not matched to a gene: 8. The CDR3: CASSPGTSGAYQFF. The CDR3 DNA reads TGTGCCAGCAGTCCCGGGACTAGCGGGGCCTACCAGTTCTTC.